A selection of T cell receptor beta chains follows, all from one sample in a study of blood T cell repertoires in COVID-19. Data came from immunoSEQ multiplex PCR; TCRdb stores just in-frame clones and leaves some out. The table includes around 92,000 clones, 75% to 85% detected once. Sequencing was carried out using peripheral blood. These receptors were taken from a woman of 80 years or more with acute or convalescent COVID-19. The CDR3 runs from the conserved cysteine through the conserved F or W. Each record gives: clone size, D gene, V gene, J gene, CDR3 protein, CDR3 DNA. The D gene is left open where the match is weak. Expanded clones get a size class; other rows say once, few or many, or leave the size out.

>.|.|TRBV4-2|TRBJ2-6
CASSQTGFGANVLTF
TGTGCCAGCAGCCAGACAGGTTTCGGGGCCAACGTCCTGACTTTC
>few|TRBD2|TRBV24-1|TRBJ2-7
CATSDLTAGGYEQYF
TGTGCCACCAGTGATTTGACAGCGGGAGGGTACGAGCAGTACTTC
>.|.|TRBV7-3|TRBJ2-1
CASAQNNEQFF
TGTGCCAGCGCACAGAACAATGAGCAGTTCTTC
>.|TRBD2|TRBV29-1|TRBJ2-3
CSVGLDTDTQYF
TGCAGCGTGGGACTAGACACAGATACGCAGTATTTT
>.|.|TRBV4-3|TRBJ2-5
CASSQDPAGETQYF
TGCGCCAGCAGCCAAGATCCAGCGGGAGAGACCCAGTACTTC
>once|TRBD2|TRBV29-1|TRBJ2-5
CSASRGGMETQYF
TGCAGCGCCTCGCGGGGAGGGATGGAGACCCAGTACTTC
>.|.|TRBV12-3/TRBV12-4|TRBJ2-7
CASSFAGYEQYF
TGTGCCAGCAGTTTCGCGGGCTACGAGCAGTACTTC
>.|.|TRBV5-1|TRBJ2-7
CASSLQGPSEQYF
TGCGCCAGCAGCCTACAGGGACCCTCCGAGCAGTACTTC
>once|.|TRBV9|TRBJ1-2
CASSVPGNWAYGYTF
TGTGCCAGCAGCGTACCAGGGAATTGGGCCTATGGCTACACCTTC
>.|.|TRBV27|TRBJ1-1
CASSLGGARTEAFF
TGTGCCAGCAGTTTAGGGGGGGCGCGGACTGAAGCTTTCTTT
>few|TRBD2|TRBV2|TRBJ2-6
CASGGNVLTF
TGTGCCTCGGGGGGCAACGTCCTGACTTTC
>.|TRBD1|TRBV6-1|TRBJ1-3
CASTRTGRGNTIYF
TGTGCCAGTACCAGGACAGGTAGAGGAAACACCATATATTTT
>.|.|TRBV30|TRBJ2-3
CAWTGNTDTQYF
TGTGCCTGGACAGGAAACACAGATACGCAGTATTTT
>.|.|TRBV19|TRBJ1-1
CASSMSDQGRSNTEAFF
TGTGCCAGTAGTATGTCTGATCAGGGGCGATCGAACACTGAAGCTTTCTTT
>.|TRBD1|TRBV29-1|TRBJ1-4
CSARTGREEKLFF
TGCAGCGCCAGGACAGGGAGGGAGGAAAAACTGTTTTTT
>.|.|TRBV28|TRBJ2-6
CASSLDRRGWAGANVLTF
TGTGCCAGCAGTTTAGACCGCAGGGGCTGGGCTGGGGCCAACGTCCTGACTTTC
>once|TRBD2|TRBV19|TRBJ2-3
CASTPPRGEVTDTQYF
TGTGCCAGTACCCCCCCCCGGGGGGAGGTTACAGATACGCAGTATTTT
>.|.|TRBV18|TRBJ2-2
CASSPFSSSNTGELFF
TGTGCCAGCTCACCTTTTAGCAGTTCGAACACCGGGGAGCTGTTTTTT
>.|TRBD2|TRBV4-3|TRBJ2-7
CASSRETGLAGSEQYF
TGCGCCAGCAGCCGAGAGACGGGACTAGCGGGCTCGGAGCAGTACTTC
>once|.|TRBV2|TRBJ2-2
CASSEEPGELFF
TGTGCCAGCAGTGAGGAGCCCGGGGAGCTGTTTTTT
>few|TRBD1|TRBV25-1|TRBJ2-7
CASSDFSGTGENEQYF
TGTGCCAGCAGTGACTTTTCCGGGACAGGGGAGAACGAGCAGTACTTC
>once|TRBD1|TRBV9|TRBJ2-3
CASSPRGTGVDTQYF
TGTGCCAGCAGCCCCCGAGGGACAGGGGTTGATACGCAGTATTTT
>.|.|TRBV6-2/TRBV6-3|TRBJ1-2
CASSYLGTTYGYTF
TGTGCCAGCAGTTACTTAGGGACAACCTATGGCTACACCTTC
>.|TRBD1|TRBV5-1|TRBJ1-1
CASRGQDEAFF
TGCGCCAGCAGGGGACAGGATGAAGCTTTCTTT
>few|TRBD1|TRBV5-6|TRBJ2-7
CASSLALGQGSYEQYF
TGTGCCAGCAGCTTGGCCCTAGGACAGGGATCCTACGAGCAGTACTTC
>.|TRBD1|TRBV6-5|TRBJ2-2
CVAQGSGTGELFF
TGTGTCGCACAGGGGTCAGGTACCGGGGAGCTGTTTTTT
>.|.|TRBV5-1|TRBJ1-4
CASSSIGIEEKLFF
TGCGCCAGCAGCTCAATCGGGATTGAGGAAAAACTGTTTTTT
>few|.|TRBV4-2|TRBJ2-7
CASSQDREQYF
TGTGCCAGCAGCCAAGATCGCGAGCAGTACTTC
>.|TRBD1|TRBV10-2|TRBJ2-1
CASRSDRTSYNEQFF
TGCGCCAGCAGATCGGACAGGACCTCCTACAATGAGCAGTTCTTC
>.|.|TRBV11-2|TRBJ1-2
CGTGGNYGYTF
TGTGGGACGGGGGGGAACTATGGCTACACCTTC
>.|TRBD1|TRBV5-1|TRBJ2-7
CASSLGDRARNEQYF
TGCGCCAGCAGCTTGGGGGACAGAGCTAGGAACGAGCAGTACTTC
>.|TRBD1|TRBV28|TRBJ1-4
CASSAKQGSNEKLFF
TGTGCCAGCAGTGCCAAACAGGGGTCCAATGAAAAACTGTTTTTT
>.|.|TRBV10-3|TRBJ2-7
CALSSQVSSEQYF
TGTGCCCTATCCTCCCAGGTAAGCTCCGAGCAGTACTTC
>.|.|TRBV28|TRBJ2-1
CASSLKYQFDEQFF
TGTGCCAGCAGTTTAAAGTACCAGTTCGATGAGCAGTTCTTC
>few|TRBD1|TRBV7-8|TRBJ2-7
CASSPGQDFYEQYF
TGTGCCAGCAGCCCGGGACAGGATTTCTACGAGCAGTACTTC
>.|.|TRBV19|TRBJ2-7
CASSIEKLSYEQYF
TGTGCCAGTAGTATAGAGAAACTATCCTACGAGCAGTACTTC
>.|TRBD1|TRBV19|TRBJ1-2
CASTPDRDYGYTF
TGTGCCAGTACCCCGGACAGGGACTATGGCTACACCTTC
>.|.|TRBV21-1|TRBJ2-1
CASSKDGGTFALAENYNEQFF
TGTGCCAGCAGCAAAGATGGGGGGACCTTCGCACTAGCGGAAAACTACAATGAGCAGTTCTTC
>.|.|TRBV19|TRBJ1-5
CASSIRPGDSNQPQHF
TGTGCCAGTAGTATTAGGCCAGGGGATAGCAATCAGCCCCAGCATTTT
>.|TRBD1|TRBV27|TRBJ2-3
CASKPGQGPDTQYF
TGTGCCAGCAAACCGGGACAGGGCCCAGATACGCAGTATTTT
>once|.|TRBV7-8|TRBJ2-3
CASSLEAPGFTDTQYF
TGTGCCAGCAGCTTAGAGGCGCCGGGATTCACAGATACGCAGTATTTT
>.|.|TRBV6-5|TRBJ2-5
CASSGQGSYPETQYF
TGTGCCAGCAGCGGCCAGGGAAGTTATCCAGAGACCCAGTACTTC
>.|TRBD2|TRBV7-9|TRBJ2-2
CASSLGTSGPTGELFF
TGTGCCAGCAGCTTGGGGACTAGCGGGCCCACCGGGGAGCTGTTTTTT
>few|.|TRBV18|TRBJ1-2
CASSPQGPGGYTF
TGTGCCAGCTCACCACAGGGCCCAGGGGGCTACACCTTC
>.|.|TRBV7-6|TRBJ2-5
CASSQGPNQETQYF
TGTGCCAGCAGCCAGGGCCCAAACCAAGAGACCCAGTACTTC
>.|.|TRBV29-1|TRBJ2-7
CSVEGGRGTYEQYF
TGCAGCGTTGAAGGTGGGAGAGGCACCTACGAGCAGTACTTC
>few|TRBD2|TRBV6-2/TRBV6-3|TRBJ2-7
CASSYPPATASGDWRINEQYF
TGTGCCAGCAGTTACCCCCCAGCAACTGCTAGCGGGGACTGGAGGATCAACGAGCAGTACTTC
>.|.|TRBV11-2|TRBJ2-5
CASTPLDSQETQYF
TGTGCCAGCACCCCCCTCGACAGTCAAGAGACCCAGTACTTC
>few|.|TRBV28|TRBJ2-5
CASTQGHQETQYF
TGTGCCAGCACTCAGGGTCACCAAGAGACCCAGTACTTC
>.|.|TRBV6-5|TRBJ1-1
CASCYRDLGTEAFF
TGTGCCAGCTGTTACAGGGACTTAGGCACTGAAGCTTTCTTT
>.|.|TRBV11-3|TRBJ2-3
CASSSKTGGNTQYF
TGTGCCAGCAGCTCCAAAACGGGCGGGAATACGCAGTATTTT
>.|.|TRBV2|TRBJ2-7
CAGGSDNYYEQYF
TGTGCCGGAGGGTCCGACAACTACTACGAGCAGTACTTC
>.|.|TRBV5-5|TRBJ2-2
CASSLVAGLDTGELFF
TGTGCCAGCAGCTTGGTCGCGGGATTAGACACCGGGGAGCTGTTTTTT
>once|.|TRBV7-2|TRBJ2-2
CASSLTGPANTGELFF
TGTGCCAGCAGCTTGACAGGACCCGCGAACACCGGGGAGCTGTTTTTT
>.|TRBD2|TRBV6-5|TRBJ2-7
CASSYTRTSHEQYF
TGTGCCAGCAGTTACACCCGGACTAGTCACGAGCAGTACTTC
>few|TRBD2|TRBV28|TRBJ2-2
CASSLGQSGLAWRVGELFF
TGTGCCAGCTCCCTGGGGCAATCGGGACTAGCGTGGCGGGTCGGGGAGCTGTTTTTT
>.|.|TRBV30|TRBJ2-1
CAWSVQGGNEQFF
TGTGCCTGGAGTGTCCAGGGGGGCAATGAGCAGTTCTTC
>.|TRBD2|TRBV5-1|TRBJ2-1
CASSWAGGVNEQFF
TGCGCCAGCAGTTGGGCGGGAGGGGTCAATGAGCAGTTCTTC
>.|.|TRBV3-1/TRBV3-2|TRBJ2-3
CASRSTDTQYF
TGTGCCAGCAGATCGACAGATACGCAGTATTTT
>many|.|TRBV19|TRBJ1-1
CASSIVPGEGTEAFF
TGTGCCAGTAGTATAGTGCCAGGGGAAGGGACTGAAGCTTTCTTT